These T cell receptor beta chains were read from a single sample in a study of cytomegalovirus exposure and HLA in healthy donors. Only in-frame clones appear in the TCRdb table, and some are missing; sequencing was by immunoSEQ multiplex PCR. In the table there are fewer than 250,000 clones, more than 60% of which are singletons. The sequencing input was PBMCs. The origin of the receptors is a girl aged 2 to 9 in good health and CMV-seronegative. CDR3s include the opening cysteine and the closing phenylalanine or tryptophan. D genes are given only for firm matches. Clone size is not always given. Where it is, it says once, few, many or a class for expanded clones.

CDR3 DNA	CDR3 protein	J gene	clone size	D gene	V gene
TGTGCCAGCAGCCCCCCGCTGGGACAGGGGGCGCGAGTCTACGAGCAGTACTTC	CASSPPLGQGARVYEQYF	TRBJ2-7	NA	TRBD1	TRBV7-2
TGTGCCAGCAGCGGGGCGGTAGGCTATGGCTACACCTTC	CASSGAVGYGYTF	TRBJ1-2	NA	NA	TRBV14
TGCGCCAGCAGCCAACTCACAGGGGTGCAGTACTTC	CASSQLTGVQYF	TRBJ2-5	NA	TRBD1	TRBV4-1
TGTGCCATCTTTAGGGGGACAGGGCCCACTGAAGCTTTCTTT	CAIFRGTGPTEAFF	TRBJ1-1	NA	TRBD1	TRBV2
TGTGCCAGCAGTCTCACAGCTAGCAATCAGCCCCAGCATTTT	CASSLTASNQPQHF	TRBJ1-5	few	NA	TRBV6-5
TGCGCCAGCGGAGATCCAGGACAGGGCTCATCCTACGAGCAGTACTTC	CASGDPGQGSSYEQYF	TRBJ2-7	NA	TRBD1	TRBV10-2
TGTGCCAGCTCCCCCGGTCCCAGGGCTGAGACCCAGTACTTC	CASSPGPRAETQYF	TRBJ2-5	NA	NA	TRBV18
TGCGCCAGCAGCCAAACGGTGGCCGGGGAGCTGTTTTTT	CASSQTVAGELFF	TRBJ2-2	NA	NA	TRBV4-1
TGTGCCAGCTCCCCCGAGAGTAGCGCCTACGAGCAGTACTTC	CASSPESSAYEQYF	TRBJ2-7	NA	NA	TRBV18
TGTGCCAGTAGTATCGGGGTAACCCGGACAGGGGGCCACAGGGACACTGAAGCTTTCTTT	CASSIGVTRTGGHRDTEAFF	TRBJ1-1	NA	TRBD1	TRBV19
TGCGCCAGCAGCCCGGGGACAGGGAGTTATGGCTACACCTTC	CASSPGTGSYGYTF	TRBJ1-2	few	TRBD1	TRBV5-1
TGTGCCAGCAGCCAAGGGAGGGGATATAGAGGCTACACCTTC	CASSQGRGYRGYTF	TRBJ1-2	NA	NA	TRBV14
TGTGCCAGCAGCACTGGGACAGGACCGGAGGACATTCAGTACTTC	CASSTGTGPEDIQYF	TRBJ2-4	NA	TRBD1	TRBV5-6
TGTGCCAGCAGCCGGACAGTAGATGGCTACACCTTC	CASSRTVDGYTF	TRBJ1-2	NA	NA	TRBV28
TGTGCCAGCAGCCCGAGGGGGACAGGTGGCGGGGAGCTGTTTTTT	CASSPRGTGGGELFF	TRBJ2-2	NA	TRBD1	TRBV9
TGTGCCAGCAGTGAATCGAGGGGAGGCACCATATATTTT	CASSESRGGTIYF	TRBJ1-3	NA	NA	TRBV2
TGTGCCAGTACCTCAACAGGAATAGCGGGAGTCTCACCAAATGAGCAGTTCTTC	CASTSTGIAGVSPNEQFF	TRBJ2-1	NA	TRBD2	TRBV19
TGTGCCAGCAGTTCCGTGTCGGCGGGAGAGTCCCACGAGCAGTACTTC	CASSSVSAGESHEQYF	TRBJ2-7	NA	TRBD2	TRBV27
TGTGCCAGCAGTATCGAGCGGGGTTGGCCCCCCTACGAGCAGTACTTC	CASSIERGWPPYEQYF	TRBJ2-7	NA	TRBD2	TRBV7-2
TGCGCCAGCAGCCAAGATCTTGTGGGACAGGGTCAGTTTTTT	CASSQDLVGQGQFF	TRBJ1-4	NA	TRBD1	TRBV4-1
TGCGCCAGCAGCTTGGCGGGACAGGAGAGCTCTGGAAACACCATATATTTT	CASSLAGQESSGNTIYF	TRBJ1-3	NA	TRBD1	TRBV5-1
TGTGCCAGCAGCTTGGAAGGGGGGAGGGCCTACGAGCAGTACTTC	CASSLEGGRAYEQYF	TRBJ2-7	NA	NA	TRBV5-4
TGTGCCAGCGCCGGACTAGCCGCCTTCAATGAGCAGTTCTTC	CASAGLAAFNEQFF	TRBJ2-1	few	TRBD2	TRBV6-5
TGTGCCAGCAGTTACGGGGCAGGCGATTATAATTCACCCCTCCACTTT	CASSYGAGDYNSPLHF	TRBJ1-6	NA	NA	TRBV6-5
TGTGCCCAGAAGTCCCCATACGAGCAGTACTTC	CAQKSPYEQYF	TRBJ2-7	NA	NA	TRBV19
TGTGCCAGCAGCCCACAGGGGGCGCCGGACACTGAAGCTTTCTTT	CASSPQGAPDTEAFF	TRBJ1-1	NA	TRBD1	TRBV6-6
TGTGCCAGCAGCTCTCGGACAGGCGGATTTCAAGAGACCCAGTACTTC	CASSSRTGGFQETQYF	TRBJ2-5	NA	TRBD1	TRBV13
TGTGCCAGCAGCTTATTCGGAGCGGGAGGAGGACAGGAGACCCAGTACTTC	CASSLFGAGGGQETQYF	TRBJ2-5	NA	TRBD2	TRBV7-9
TGTGCCAGCAGTGAATTGCAGGGTGTGCCAGATACGCAGTATTTT	CASSELQGVPDTQYF	TRBJ2-3	NA	NA	TRBV6-1
TGCAGCGTTGTCACAGGGGGTCGCTTCCACAACCGAAACATTCAGTACTTC	CSVVTGGRFHNRNIQYF	TRBJ2-4	NA	TRBD1	TRBV29-1
TGTGCCAGCAGCCACGGGACATACACATCTCTTGGCACAGATACGCAGTATTTT	CASSHGTYTSLGTDTQYF	TRBJ2-3	NA	NA	TRBV5-4
TGTGCCATTCAGCTCGACAGGATTGGCGAGCAGTACTTC	CAIQLDRIGEQYF	TRBJ2-7	NA	NA	TRBV10-3
TGCGCCAGCAGCTCCAAGACGATAGCGTCGAGGGGGGAGACCCAGTACTTC	CASSSKTIASRGETQYF	TRBJ2-5	NA	NA	TRBV5-1
TGTGCCAGCAGGACCTCCAGGGAAGACACTGAAGCTTTCTTT	CASRTSREDTEAFF	TRBJ1-1	NA	NA	TRBV7-3
TGTGCCAGCAGCGACGTGGGGCCCTCGAACGGGGAGCTGTTTTTT	CASSDVGPSNGELFF	TRBJ2-2	NA	NA	TRBV5-4
TGTGCCGGCAAGACCGGGAGCCTTCAGGGTCCCCTCCACTTT	CAGKTGSLQGPLHF	TRBJ1-6	NA	NA	TRBV2
TGTGCCAGCAGGTCGATCAGGGGTAGATACGAGCAGTACTTC	CASRSIRGRYEQYF	TRBJ2-7	NA	NA	TRBV5-6
TGTGCCAGCAGCCAGGACAGGCACCCCCTCAATGAGCAGTTCTTC	CASSQDRHPLNEQFF	TRBJ2-1	NA	TRBD1	TRBV7-9
TGTGCCAGCAGTGGGGGACAGGGGGTCGTGGCTTTCTTT	CASSGGQGVVAFF	TRBJ1-1	NA	TRBD1	TRBV2
TGTGCCAGCAGTGAGGCCGCGGGGGGATCAGAGACCCAGTACTTC	CASSEAAGGSETQYF	TRBJ2-5	NA	TRBD2	TRBV6-4
TGTGCCAGCAGTTTACCTAGACTAGCGGACAATGAGCAGTTCTTC	CASSLPRLADNEQFF	TRBJ2-1	NA	TRBD2	TRBV27
TGCGCCAGCAGTGACAAGCCCTCTTATGGCTACACCTTC	CASSDKPSYGYTF	TRBJ1-2	NA	NA	TRBV10-1
TGTGCCAGCAGCCCAATTTGGGAGAGGGAAAGGCATAACTATGGCTACACCTTC	CASSPIWERERHNYGYTF	TRBJ1-2	few	NA	TRBV7-9
TGTGCCAGCAGTGCCAGGGCGTCCTCGTTTGACTACACCTTC	CASSARASSFDYTF	TRBJ1-2	NA	NA	TRBV2
TGTGCCAGCATCGGACACGACACAGATACGCAGTATTTT	CASIGHDTDTQYF	TRBJ2-3	few	NA	TRBV2
TGTGCCAGCAGTTCCGGGGTACTCTATGGCTACACCTTC	CASSSGVLYGYTF	TRBJ1-2	NA	NA	TRBV27
TGTGCCAGCAGCAAGAGCGGGGGGTCGTCCACCGGGGAGCTGTTTTTT	CASSKSGGSSTGELFF	TRBJ2-2	NA	TRBD2	TRBV7-3
TGTGCCAGCAGTTACTCCGGACAGGGCTCTAACTATGGCTACACCTTC	CASSYSGQGSNYGYTF	TRBJ1-2	NA	TRBD1	TRBV6-5
TGTGCCAGCAGTTTAGGTAGATACAATGAGCAGTTCTTC	CASSLGRYNEQFF	TRBJ2-1	NA	NA	TRBV27
TGTGCCATCGGACGGGACAGGGGTTCAACTGAAGCTTTCTTT	CAIGRDRGSTEAFF	TRBJ1-1	NA	TRBD1	TRBV10-3
TGTGCCAGCTCACCCTACGGTCCCCAGGCGGGCCATGAGCAGTTCTTC	CASSPYGPQAGHEQFF	TRBJ2-1	NA	NA	TRBV18
TGTGCCAGCAGCTTAGTAGGACTAAACTACGAGCAGTACTTC	CASSLVGLNYEQYF	TRBJ2-7	NA	NA	TRBV7-6
TGCGCCAGCAATGGGCAGTCGGGACACCCTAGCACAGATACGCAGTATTTT	CASNGQSGHPSTDTQYF	TRBJ2-3	NA	NA	TRBV5-1
TGTGCCAGCAGCTTACTACAGGGGACCACTGAAGCTTTCTTT	CASSLLQGTTEAFF	TRBJ1-1	NA	TRBD1	TRBV7-2
TGTGCCAGCAGCGTAGCTCAGGGGCCCACCGGGGAGCTGTTTTTT	CASSVAQGPTGELFF	TRBJ2-2	few	NA	TRBV9
TGTGCCAGCAGTTCCGACAGGGGGAGCAATCAGCCCCAGCATTTT	CASSSDRGSNQPQHF	TRBJ1-5	NA	TRBD1	TRBV2
TGTGCCAGCAGCTTTAACAGGGTCACTGAAGCTTTCTTT	CASSFNRVTEAFF	TRBJ1-1	once	NA	TRBV5-4
TGCAGCGTCCCGCCCGGGACTAGCGGCCAGGGGAACACAGATACGCAGTATTTT	CSVPPGTSGQGNTDTQYF	TRBJ2-3	once	TRBD2	TRBV29-1
TGTGCCAGCAGCCCGACTAGCCCCACAGATACGCAGTATTTT	CASSPTSPTDTQYF	TRBJ2-3	NA	TRBD2	TRBV6-6
TGTGCCAGCAGTGAAGGACAGGGGTACGTTTTTGGCTACACCTTC	CASSEGQGYVFGYTF	TRBJ1-2	once	TRBD1	TRBV6-1